What follows are 28 T cell receptor beta chains derived from one specimen sequenced in a study of human T cells and chemical hapten exposure. TCRdb independently ran MiXCR on the RACE reads; one entry per CDR3 protein. The repertoire holds approximately 84,000 distinct CDR3 sequences, with roughly 10% as singletons. Time point given: patch test 2, 6 weeks after DPC sensitization. Documented treatment: therapeutic diphenylcyclopropenone sensitization with weekly scalp DPC. Sequenced material: whole blood, taken in connection with sensitization to the hapten diphenylcyclopropenone (DPC). The receptors derive from a woman aged 25 to 45 with alopecia areata. Some clones in this sample may be carry-over from other donors' samples.

Ten or more counts support this clonotype. The chain is built from TRBV19 and TRBJ1-4; D gene unclear. The CDR3 runs 13 residues. Germline values: CDR1 LNHDA, CDR2 SQIVND (reference sequence). V lost 5 bases to trimming and J lost 7 bases, with 11 bases between them. CDR3 sequence (DNA): TGTGCCAGTAGTGGCGCGCCCCGTGAAAAACTGTTTTTT. It specifies CASSGAPREKLFF.

The chain links TRBV2 to TRBJ2-1; 13 nucleotides align to TRBD2. Trimming took 7 bases from V and 4 from J; bases not matched to a gene: 16. The CDR3 is 19 amino acids. Per the germline V gene, CDR1 is SNHLY and CDR2 is FYNNEI. CDR3 coding DNA: TGTGCCAGCACCGAGGGGACTAGCGGGACGATTAAGACGTACAATGAGCAGTTCTTC. It encodes CASTEGTSGTIKTYNEQFF. The full variable domain, with the rest looked up from reference TRBV2 and TRBJ2-1, is EPEVTQTPSHQVTQMGQEVILRCVPISNHLYFYWYRQILGQKVEFLVSFYNNEISEKSEIFDDQFSVERPDGSNFTLKIRSTKLEDSAMYFCASTEGTSGTIKTYNEQFFGPGTRLTVL.

This clonotype was seen ten or more times. This chain connects TRBV28 to TRBJ1-4; D ambiguous. V lost 5 bases and J 8 bases, leaving 12 bases between the germline ends. Germline CDR1 reads MDHEN; CDR2 reads SYDVKM. CDR3 length: 13 amino acids. The DNA of the CDR3 is TGTGCCAGCAGTCACCCAATCGTGGAAAAACTGTTTTTT. Its translation is CASSHPIVEKLFF.

Ten or more counts support this clonotype. This rearrangement joins TRBV6-5 to TRBJ1-6; unclear D gene. This CDR3 comprises 15 residues. The germline V gene encodes CDR1 MNHEY and CDR2 SVGAGI. V was cut by 0 bases and J by 7 bases, with 10 bases left in between. CDR3 in DNA: TGTGCCAGCAGTTACTCCCAAATTCCAAATTCACCCCTCCACTTT. Encoded protein: CASSYSQIPNSPLHF.

This clonotype came up many times. The CDR3 is CASSEPRLPGELFF. DNA of the CDR3: TGTGCCAGCAGTGAACCAAGGTTACCCGGGGAGCTGTTTTTT. The genes are TRBV25-1 and TRBJ2-2; D is unresolved. The CDR3 is made up of 14 amino acids. With 2 bases removed from V and 6 bases from J, the gap between germline ends came to 10 bases. The germline V gene encodes CDR1 MGHDK and CDR2 SYGVNS.

There are many counts of this clonotype. The CDR3 is CASSFMESTGELFF. CDR3 DNA: TGTGCCAGCAGCTTCATGGAATCCACCGGGGAGCTGTTTTTT. This chain connects TRBV11-3 to TRBJ2-2; the D is unclear. The CDR3 is 14 residues long. V was clipped by 3 bases and J by 4 bases, with 9 bases between them. Germline V lookup: CDR1 SGHNT, CDR2 YENEEA.

This clonotype has a handful of counts. The chain uses TRBV5-1 and TRBJ1-3; D not certain. Trimming shortened V by 4 bases and J by 3 bases, and 8 bases separated the two germline ends. Germline V lookup: CDR1 SGHRS, CDR2 YFSETQ. The CDR3 sequence is 13 residues long. The CDR3 coding sequence is TGCGCCAGCAGCCCCGCCGGTGGAAACACCATATATTTT. The encoded protein is CASSPAGGNTIYF. Full variable domain (remainder filled in from reference TRBV5-1 and TRBJ1-3): KAGVTQTPRYLIKTRGQQVTLSCSPISGHRSVSWYQQTPGQGLQFLFEYFSETQRNKGNFPGRFSGRQFSNSRSEMNVSTLELGDSALYLCASSPAGGNTIYFGEGSWLTVV.

The chain carries TRBV6-6 and TRBJ1-1; 7 bases match TRBD1. Germline CDR1 reads MNHNY; CDR2 reads SVGAGI (reference sequence). Unmatched junction bases numbered 10, after V lost 6 bases and J lost 0 bases. The CDR3 extends over 16 amino acids. The CDR3 here is CASSRRQGAMNTEAFF. In DNA form, the CDR3 reads TGTGCCAGCAGCCGTCGACAGGGCGCCATGAACACTGAAGCTTTCTTT.

The chain has TRBV5-1 and TRBJ1-2; possible D gene TRBD1, 5 bases. CDR1 and CDR2 from the germline V gene are SGHRS and YFSETQ. With 2 bases removed from V and 10 bases from J, the gap between germline ends came to 15 bases. The CDR3 loop spans 13 amino acids. Here the CDR3 reads CASSLGHGVNYTF. The CDR3 DNA reads as TGCGCCAGCAGCTTAGGACATGGTGTCAACTACACCTTC.

This clonotype was counted ten times or more. The chain carries TRBV4-1 and TRBJ2-3; 7 bases fit TRBD2. CDR1 and CDR2 (germline): MGHRA, YSYEKL. CDR3 length: 16 amino acids. With V trimmed by 0 bases and J by 1 base, 4 bases remained unmatched. Here the CDR3 DNA reads TGCGCCAGCAGCCAAGATTCTAGCGGTGGCACAGATACGCAGTATTTT. Residues: CASSQDSSGGTDTQYF.

This clonotype was counted many times. The rearrangement uses TRBV6-2 or TRBV6-3 and TRBJ2-4; D is uncertain. Germline CDR1 reads MNHEY; CDR2 reads SVGEGT. V gave up 6 bases and J gave up 6 bases, with 15 bases separating them. This CDR3 spans 14 amino acids. CDR3 sequence (DNA): TGTGCCAGCAGCCCCGGTGTTGCCCTAAACATTCAGTACTTC. It specifies CASSPGVALNIQYF.

This clonotype was recorded many times. This rearrangement joins TRBV20-1 to TRBJ2-7, with 7 bases lining up with TRBD2. Trimming cost V 5 bases and J 2 bases; bases outside gene matches: 9. The germline gives CDR1 DFQATT, CDR2 SNEGSKA (reference sequence). This CDR3 has 14 amino acids. CDR3 nucleotide sequence: TGCAGTGCTCCTCCCCGGGACTACGCCTACGAGCAGTACTTC. Protein product: CSAPPRDYAYEQYF.

This clonotype was detected many times. This rearrangement joins TRBV20-1 to TRBJ2-5; no clear D. Germline CDR1 reads DFQATT; CDR2 reads SNEGSKA (reference sequence). V lost 5 bases, J lost 4 bases, and 8 bases lay in between. The CDR3 spans 11 residues. The CDR3 DNA sequence: TGCAGTGCTCACCGACTAGAGACCCAGTACTTC. Amino acids: CSAHRLETQYF.

Concerning this clonotype: Just one base apart from a much larger clone, this may be a read error. The chain uses TRBV7-7 and TRBJ2-1, with unresolved D. V shed 1 base and J shed 3 bases, with 7 bases lying between them. This CDR3 has 14 amino acids. Looked up from germline, CDR1 is SSHAT and CDR2 is FNYEAQ (reference sequence). This CDR3 is CASSLGGIYNEQFF. In DNA form, the CDR3 reads TGTGCCAGCAGCTTAGGGGGAATCTACAATGAGCAGTTCTTC.

This clonotype was observed a few times. The genes are TRBV9 and TRBJ2-1, with TRBD1 identical over 10 bases. V shed 0 bases, J shed 8 bases, and the junction held 11 bases outside the gene matches. This CDR3 region has 17 residues. Germline V CDR1 and CDR2: SGDLS, YYNGEE. The DNA for the CDR3 is TGTGCCAGCAGCGTAGACCCGGGACAGGGGATTATAGATGAGCAGTTCTTC. Protein: CASSVDPGQGIIDEQFF.

The J gene is TRBJ2-7, the V gene TRBV27; TRBD1 matches at 7 bases. V lost 7 bases, J lost 3 bases, and 9 bases stayed unmatched. Germline V gene data show CDR1 as MNHEY and CDR2 as SMNVEV (reference sequence). The CDR3 contains 14 residues. This CDR3 is CASNSRDSIYEQYF. DNA of the CDR3: TGTGCCAGCAACTCCCGGGACAGCATCTACGAGCAGTACTTC.

This clonotype has more than one count but fewer than ten. This rearrangement joins TRBV5-6 to TRBJ2-1, with TRBD2 matching 9 bases. CDR3 size: 14 residues. Germline CDR1 reads SGHDT; CDR2 reads YYEEEE. V trimming: 1 base; J trimming: 5 bases; junction bases outside the gene matches: 1. CDR3 nucleotide sequence: TGTGCCAGCAGCTTGCCTAGCGGGAACAATGAGCAGTTCTTC. It translates to CASSLPSGNNEQFF. The full variable domain, in which reference TRBV5-6 and TRBJ2-1 provide the parts outside the CDR3, is DAGVTQSPTHLIKTRGQQVTLRCSPKSGHDTVSWYQQALGQGPQFIFQYYEEEERQRGNFPDRFSGHQFPNYSSELNVNALLLGDSALYLCASSLPSGNNEQFFGPGTRLTVL.

The table lists this clonotype with many counts. The chain links TRBV7-8 to TRBJ1-6; no firm D call. V lost 5 bases and J 9 bases, leaving 8 bases between the germline ends. CDR1 and CDR2 (germline): SGHVS, FQNEAQ. The CDR3 spans 12 residues. Written as DNA, the CDR3 is TGTGCCAGCAGCCGGTGGGGTTCACCCCTCCACTTT. Amino acid sequence: CASSRWGSPLHF. Together with reference TRBV7-8 and TRBJ1-6, the CDR3 gives the full variable domain: GAGVSQSPRYKVAKRGQDVALRCDPISGHVSLFWYQQALGQGPEFLTYFQNEAQLDKSGLPSDRFFAERPEGSVSTLKIQRTQQEDSAVYLCASSRWGSPLHFGNGTRLTVT.

In this sample, this clonotype turned up many times. This chain uses TRBV7-2 with TRBJ2-3; D gene unclear. The germline V gene has CDR1 SGHTA and CDR2 FQGNSA. V lost 5 bases and J 5 bases, leaving 14 bases between the germline ends. This CDR3 is built from 14 residues. The CDR3 DNA sequence: TGTGCCAGCAGCCCAGCCGTGGTCAAAGATACGCAGTATTTT. As protein: CASSPAVVKDTQYF.

The chain joins TRBV9 to TRBJ1-1; D is unclear. Germline CDR1 SGDLS, CDR2 YYNGEE. Trimming took 0 bases from V and 8 from J, leaving 11 bases between them. CDR3 size: 13 residues. In nucleotides, the CDR3 is TGTGCCAGCAGCGTAGATGATCACGTAGAAGCTTTCTTT. This gives the protein CASSVDDHVEAFF.

Ten or more counts support this clonotype. V gene TRBV28 combines with J gene TRBJ2-3, with 11 positions matching TRBD2. The CDR3 sequence is 15 residues long. Germline V gene lookup returns CDR1 MDHEN and CDR2 SYDVKM. V shed 4 bases and J 1 base; nucleotides not matched to a gene: 1. In DNA form, the CDR3 reads TGTGCCAGCAGTTCACTAGCGGGGGGCACAGATACGCAGTATTTT. This translates into CASSSLAGGTDTQYF.

This clonotype was recorded many times. The CDR3 sequence: CASSFAWAGELFF. As DNA, the CDR3 is TGTGCCAGCAGTTTTGCCTGGGCCGGGGAGCTGTTTTTT. The chain joins TRBV12-3 or TRBV12-4 to TRBJ2-2; D unresolved. Trimming stripped 3 bases from V and 6 bases from J, with 8 bases between. The CDR3 is 13 amino acids.

This clonotype was detected ten times or more. The chain links TRBV7-9 to TRBJ1-3; TRBD1 is a possible D gene (5 bases). Trimming took 1 base from V and 4 from J, leaving 8 bases between them. The germline V gene encodes CDR1 SEHNR and CDR2 FQNEAQ (reference sequence). This CDR3 contains 14 residues. In nucleotides, the CDR3 is TGTGCCAGCAGCTTAGGGGGCTCCGGAAACACCATATATTTT. It is translated as CASSLGGSGNTIYF.

This clonotype was picked up many times. This sequence joins TRBV30 and TRBJ2-7; perhaps TRBD2 as D (5 bases). The V end was cut by 3 bases, the J end by 3 bases, with 12 bases between. The CDR3 consists of 13 residues. Per germline, CDR1 GTSNPN and CDR2 SVGIG (reference sequence). The CDR3 nucleotides are TGTGCCTGGAGCGGGATTGGAGTCTACGAGCAGTACTTC. Protein: CAWSGIGVYEQYF.

This clonotype was detected many times. The V call is TRBV7-2, the J call TRBJ2-7; D gene uncertain. CDR3 size: 14 residues. The germline gives CDR1 SGHTA, CDR2 FQGNSA. The germline V and J ends were trimmed by 2 bases and 4 bases, with 12 bases remaining between them. CDR3 protein: CASSLLGYGYEQYF. CDR3 bases: TGTGCCAGCAGCTTATTGGGGTACGGTTACGAGCAGTACTTC.

The chain is built from TRBV28 and TRBJ2-7; no clear D gene. The CDR3 is 11 residues long. V shed 5 bases and J shed 2 bases, with 4 bases lying between them. CDR1 is MDHEN, CDR2 SYDVKM, per germline. CDR3 in amino acids: CASSTPYEQYF. The CDR3, as DNA: TGTGCCAGCAGTACCCCCTACGAGCAGTACTTC.

The gene calls are TRBV6-2 or TRBV6-3 and TRBJ2-2; TRBD2 matches 7 bases. CDR1 and CDR2 from the germline V gene are MNHEY and SVGEGT. The length of the CDR3 is 13 residues. Trimming removed 7 bases from V and 6 bases from J; junction bases left unmatched: 5. The CDR3 bases are TGTGCCAGCAAGCGGGAAGGAGCCGGGGAGCTGTTTTTT. This encodes CASKREGAGELFF.

This clonotype was counted only a few times. The rearrangement joins TRBV6-4 to TRBJ2-6; D not certain. The V and J ends lost 6 bases and 2 bases respectively, with 14 bases between them. Germline CDR1 and CDR2: MRHNA and SNTAGT. The CDR3 contains 16 residues. The CDR3 sequence: CASSPWGGTGANVLTF. The DNA of the CDR3 is TGTGCCAGCAGCCCCTGGGGTGGCACTGGGGCCAACGTCCTGACTTTC.